Listed below are T cell receptor beta chains from one sample, sequenced in a study of beta chain features in type 1 diabetes. TCRdb's table, derived via immunoSEQ multiplex PCR, lists solely in-frame clones and lacks some. Of some 900,000 clones listed, 15% to 20% were seen once; the top ten hold about 0.02%. The material sequenced was naive CD4+ T cells from blood. Source of these receptors: a woman aged 18-30 years in good health. Each CDR3 is given with its conserved first and last residue. The D gene is left open where the match is weak. The size field is filled for only some rows; it gives once, few, many or a size class.

.,TRBV18,TRBJ1-1,.,TGTGCCAGCTCACTAACGGGACACGCGGGCAGGAACACTGAAGCTTTCTTT,CASSLTGHAGRNTEAFF
.,TRBV7-3,TRBJ1-2,few,TGTGCCAGCAGCTTAATGGGGGGAGAGCCCTATGGCTACACCTTC,CASSLMGGEPYGYTF
.,TRBV5-1,TRBJ2-7,.,TGCGCCAGCAGCTGGACGGGAAGCTCCTACGAGCAGTACTTC,CASSWTGSSYEQYF
.,TRBV7-9,TRBJ2-1,few,TGTGCCAGCAGCTGGGGAAATGAGCAGTTCTTC,CASSWGNEQFF
.,TRBV7-2,TRBJ2-3,.,TGTGCCAGCAGCTTAGATATGGCTGTAAGCGCGCAGTATTTT,CASSLDMAVSAQYF
.,TRBV27,TRBJ2-7,.,TGTGCCAGCAGTCCCTGGGCGGCGAGCTCCTACGAGCAGTACTTC,CASSPWAASSYEQYF
.,TRBV7-9,TRBJ2-2,.,TGTGCCAGCACCAGGACCGGAACCGGGGAGCTGTTTTTT,CASTRTGTGELFF
.,TRBV28,TRBJ2-2,.,TGTGCCAGTATGGTGGCGGGCGGCACCGGGGAGCTGTTTTTT,CASMVAGGTGELFF
TRBD1,TRBV28,TRBJ2-7,.,TGTGCCAGCAGATATACGACAGGGAATCTCTACGAGCAGTACTTC,CASRYTTGNLYEQYF
TRBD1,TRBV28,TRBJ1-2,.,TGTGCCAGCAGTTTACAGGGGGCGGTTGGCTACACCTTC,CASSLQGAVGYTF